Listed below are T cell receptor beta chains from one sample, sequenced in a study of CD8+CD57+ T cells in acquired aplastic anemia. TCRdb reprocessed the reads via MiXCR and lists one record per CDR3 protein. The sample records about 180,000 distinct CDR3 sequences, roughly 63% being singletons. Sequences were obtained from sorted CD4+, CD8+, or CD8+CD57+ T cells (not recorded which) from PBMCs. These receptors all come from a human donor with aplastic anemia. Each CDR3 is given with its conserved first and last residue. A D gene is named only where the DNA matches it firmly. Size values are once, few and many counts, or a class for expanded clones, and some rows have none.

TGCAGTGCTAGAGATAGGTCCAGCGGAACCCTCTACGAGCAGTACTTC,CSARDRSSGTLYEQYF,TRBJ2-7,TRBV20-1,.,.
TGTGCCAGCAGCTTAGGTGCAACACCCCTCCACTTT,CASSLGATPLHF,TRBJ1-6,TRBV14,.,.
TGTGCCAGCAGTCTCGTCAGGGGATCTGTTTCACCCCTCCACTTT,CASSLVRGSVSPLHF,TRBJ1-6,TRBV27,many,.
TGCGCCAGCCATAGCTCAGTCTCTGGGGCCAACGTCCTGACTTTC,CASHSSVSGANVLTF,TRBJ2-6,TRBV4-1,many,.
TGTGCCAGTAGTTTCGGAGTGGGCAATCAGCCCCAGCATTTT,CASSFGVGNQPQHF,TRBJ1-5,TRBV19,.,.
TGCAGTGCTAGAGTCCAGGGAGATCAGCCCCAGCATTTT,CSARVQGDQPQHF,TRBJ1-5,TRBV20-1,.,.
TGTGCCAGCAGGACGGGGACAGGGAGTGTCTATGGCTACACCTTC,CASRTGTGSVYGYTF,TRBJ1-2,TRBV6-4,.,TRBD1
TGCGCCAGCAGCTTGGGGGCGGCTAGCGGCACAGATACGCAGTATTTT,CASSLGAASGTDTQYF,TRBJ2-3,TRBV5-1,.,.
TGTGCCAGCAGCCAAGGTGGGACAGGGGTTTACGAGCAGTACTTC,CASSQGGTGVYEQYF,TRBJ2-7,TRBV14,.,TRBD1
TGTGCCAGCAGCTTAGGCGGGATGTGGACAGATACGCAGTATTTT,CASSLGGMWTDTQYF,TRBJ2-3,TRBV7-9,few,.
TGCAGTGCTAGAGATGCCCTCGGGACAGGGGGGGACGAGCAGTACTTC,CSARDALGTGGDEQYF,TRBJ2-7,TRBV20-1,.,TRBD1
TGTGCCACCAGCGGGAGGGGGATCCACGAGCAGTACTTC,CATSGRGIHEQYF,TRBJ2-7,TRBV15,few,.
TGTGCCATCAATAGCGGGAGATCGGATACGCAGTATTTT,CAINSGRSDTQYF,TRBJ2-3,TRBV10-3,.,TRBD2
TGCGCCAGCAGCCAGGGTATAGTGGCGAACACTGAAGCTTTCTTT,CASSQGIVANTEAFF,TRBJ1-1,TRBV4-1,many,.
TGCAGTGCTAGGGACAGGAGGTCCTACGAGCAGTACTTC,CSARDRRSYEQYF,TRBJ2-7,TRBV20-1,many,TRBD1
TGTGCCAGCAGCTTAGGTTGGGTTTTGAACACTGAAGCTTTCTTT,CASSLGWVLNTEAFF,TRBJ1-1,TRBV7-9,.,.
TGTGCCATCAGTGAGCCTCACCGCTATGGCTACACCTTC,CAISEPHRYGYTF,TRBJ1-2,TRBV10-3,.,.
TGTGCCAGCAGGACTAGACTAGCGGGGGGGACCGGGGAGCTGTTTTTT,CASRTRLAGGTGELFF,TRBJ2-2,TRBV6-1,many,TRBD2
TGCAGTGCTAGGGGACTAGCTAGCACAGATACGCAGTATTTT,CSARGLASTDTQYF,TRBJ2-3,TRBV20-1,few,TRBD2
TGTGCCAGCAGTGAGGGGCTGCGCACTGAAGCTTTCTTT,CASSEGLRTEAFF,TRBJ1-1,TRBV2,.,.
TGTGCCAGCAGCGCCGGGAGCCTAAGCACAGATACGCAGTATTTT,CASSAGSLSTDTQYF,TRBJ2-3,TRBV11-2,few,.
TGTGCCAGTAGTCGTCTGGGGGTGGAAGGGCCCGAGCAGTACTTC,CASSRLGVEGPEQYF,TRBJ2-7,TRBV19,.,.
TGCAGCGTTGGTGGAGCGGGGATGAACACCGGGGAGCTGTTTTTT,CSVGGAGMNTGELFF,TRBJ2-2,TRBV29-1,.,TRBD2
TGCGCCAGCAGCTTGGGGGCCGATTACTATGGCTACACCTTC,CASSLGADYYGYTF,TRBJ1-2,TRBV5-1,.,.
TGTGCCATCAGTGACCCTACAGGGGGCGCGGGGAGCTCCTACAATTCACCCTTCCACTTT,CAISDPTGGAGSSYNSPFHF,TRBJ1-6,TRBV10-3,.,TRBD1
TGCGCCAGCAGTGAGTTGGGGGCCGATTACAATGAGCAGTTCTTC,CASSELGADYNEQFF,TRBJ2-1,TRBV10-1,few,.
TGTGCCAGCAGTTCGCCGCGGACAGGGAAAGAGACCCAGTACTTC,CASSSPRTGKETQYF,TRBJ2-5,TRBV25-1,.,TRBD1
TGCAGTGCTAGGGGGGACGGGGAGTCGGATGGCTACACCTTC,CSARGDGESDGYTF,TRBJ1-2,TRBV20-1,.,.
TGTGCCACCAGCACGGGGGGAGGACTGTTTTTT,CATSTGGGLFF,TRBJ1-4,TRBV15,once,.
TGCAGCGCCAGACAACAGGGGAGTGACACTGAAGCTTTCTTT,CSARQQGSDTEAFF,TRBJ1-1,TRBV29-1,few,TRBD1
TGCGCCAGCAGCGATGGGACAGGGATGAACACTGAAGCTTTCTTT,CASSDGTGMNTEAFF,TRBJ1-1,TRBV5-1,many,TRBD1
TGTGCCAGCAGTCGCCTCGCTGGGCGCGAGCAGTACTTC,CASSRLAGREQYF,TRBJ2-7,TRBV6-6,.,.
TGTGCCATCAGTGAGTCCCGGACAGGGGAGTTTGGGTCACCCCTCCACTTT,CAISESRTGEFGSPLHF,TRBJ1-6,TRBV10-3,.,TRBD1
TGTGCCACCAGTGATTTGCAGGGACCAGGGTTTGGTGGGCAGTATTTT,CATSDLQGPGFGGQYF,TRBJ2-3,TRBV24-1,.,.
TGTGCCAGCAGCCCCCAAGGGGGGTCAAGTCGCGAGCAGTACTTC,CASSPQGGSSREQYF,TRBJ2-7,TRBV7-9,.,.